The 7 T cell receptor beta chains below all came from one sample that was sequenced in a study of blood T cell repertoires in COVID-19. Profiling relied on immunoSEQ multiplex PCR, and the TCRdb table lists in-frame clones only, not all of them. The data contain fewer than 500,000 clones, about 90% of them singletons. The sample consisted of PBMCs or T cells enriched from blood (not recorded which). The receptors stem from a woman aged 18-29 years with acute COVID-19.

This clone was recorded once. J is TRBJ2-6 and V is TRBV5-1; D ambiguous. Germline CDR1 SGHRS, CDR2 YFSETQ. The ends were cut back, 2 bases at V and 2 bases at J, with 5 bases in the middle. The CDR3 contains 14 residues. The CDR3 region has the DNA TGCGCCAGCAGCTTCCAAACTGGGGCCAACGTCCTGACTTTC. Translation: CASSFQTGANVLTF.

The table lists this clone with a few counts. CDR3 coding DNA: TGTGCCAGCAGTGAAGCTCAGGGGGCCCACAATGAGCAGTTCTTC. This sequence encodes CASSEAQGAHNEQFF. This chain joins TRBV6-1 and TRBJ2-1; the match to TRBD1 covers 8 bases. With V trimmed by 0 bases and J by 5 bases, 3 bases remained unmatched. The CDR3 covers 15 residues. Germline CDR1 reads MNHNS; CDR2 reads SASEGT.

The genes are TRBV27 and TRBJ1-1, with D tentatively TRBD1 (5 bases). The V gene's germline CDR1 is MNHEY and CDR2 SMNVEV (reference sequence). Trimming took 0 bases from V and 4 from J, leaving 15 bases between them. The CDR3 is made up of 16 amino acids. The CDR3 protein is CASSLSPYRGGTEAFF. CDR3 coding DNA: TGTGCCAGCAGTTTATCCCCTTACCGGGGGGGCACTGAAGCTTTCTTT.

This sequence joins TRBV27 and TRBJ2-7, with D hard to call. Trimming left V 8 bases short and J 0 bases short, with 20 bases between. The V gene's germline CDR1 is MNHEY and CDR2 SMNVEV (reference sequence). The CDR3 covers 16 residues. The chain's CDR3 is CASSPTGRILSYEQYF. Written as DNA, the CDR3 is TGTGCCAGCTCTCCTACTGGCAGGATCCTCTCCTACGAGCAGTACTTC.

Regarding this clone: At one end, the junction sequence differs from germline, possibly due to a read error. The V and J genes are TRBV5-5 and TRBJ1-2; D possibly corresponds to TRBD1 (6 bases). Per the germline V gene, CDR1 is SGHKS and CDR2 is YYEKEE (reference sequence). The CDR3 is 16 amino acids. This chain's CDR3 is CASSIPPGQGIYDYTF. The CDR3 coding sequence is TGTGCCAGCAGCATACCACCGGGACAAGGAATCTATGACTACACCTTC.

This clone appeared a single time. This chain connects TRBV28 to TRBJ1-3, with D possibly matching TRBD1 (5 bases). V shed 5 bases and J shed 0 bases, with 11 bases lying between them. The CDR3 covers 15 residues. Germline V gene data show CDR1 as MDHEN and CDR2 as SYDVKM. This chain's CDR3 is CASSPRGSSGNTIYF. CDR3 DNA: TGTGCCAGCAGTCCCCGGGGGAGCTCTGGAAACACCATATATTTT.

V and J are TRBV2 and TRBJ1-5, with 9 bases lining up with TRBD1. The germline gives CDR1 SNHLY, CDR2 FYNNEI. CDR3 length: 15 residues. The trim removed 6 bases at V and 15 bases at J, leaving 18 bases unmatched. CDR3 bases: TGTGCCAGCAGCCCGAAGGGGACAGGGACGGCAGGAGGGCATTTT. It yields the protein CASSPKGTGTAGGHF. The complete variable domain, with remaining parts taken from reference TRBV2 and TRBJ1-5, reads EPEVTQTPSHQVTQMGQEVILRCVPISNHLYFYWYRQILGQKVEFLVSFYNNEISEKSEIFDDQFSVERPDGSNFTLKIRSTKLEDSAMYFCASSPKGTGTAGGHFGDGTRLSIL.